The entry below describes one T cell receptor beta chain. MiXCR, run by TCRdb on the RT-PCR reads, gives a single entry per CDR3 protein. The sample carries almost 700,000 distinct CDR3 sequences, 12% to 15% recorded once. The V end was cut by 5 bases, the J end by 5 bases, with 11 bases between. The CDR3 length is 13 residues. The germline CDR1 and CDR2 sequences are LNHDA and SQIVND (reference sequence). The receptor was isolated from a female donor in good health, serving as a healthy control. V and J are TRBV19 and TRBJ2-3; D not resolved. The source material was memory CD4+ T cells from blood. As DNA, the CDR3 is TGTGCCAGTAGTCCTCGACTGGAAGATACGCAGTATTTT. Its translation: CASSPRLEDTQYF.